The 21 T cell receptor beta chains below all came from one sample that was sequenced in a study of blood T cell repertoires in COVID-19. Generated by immunoSEQ multiplex PCR, the TCRdb table keeps only in-frame clones and is missing some. The table lists 52,000 or so clones, more than 75% of them singletons. Specimen: peripheral blood. The receptors were gathered from a human donor in a cohort sampled during active COVID-19.

This clone was seen a handful of times. The gene calls are TRBV5-1 and TRBJ2-7, with a possible D match to TRBD1 (6 bases). CDR1 SGHRS and CDR2 YFSETQ come from the germline V gene. The V end was cut by 7 bases, the J end by 2 bases, with 10 bases between. This CDR3 contains 12 residues. The CDR3 is CASGQNPYEQYF. CDR3 nucleotide sequence: TGCGCCAGCGGACAGAACCCCTACGAGCAGTACTTC.

The genes are TRBV10-3 and TRBJ2-7; 9 nucleotides align to TRBD1. The CDR3 has 18 amino acids. The germline gives CDR1 ENHRY, CDR2 SYGVKD. J gave up 3 bases and V 2 bases, and 14 bases lay outside the gene matches. CDR3 loop: CAISEANPRDRVFYEQYF. Here the CDR3 DNA reads TGTGCCATCAGTGAGGCAAATCCCCGGGACAGGGTTTTCTACGAGCAGTACTTC.

V and J are TRBV3-1 (or the pseudogene TRBV3-2) and TRBJ2-5; TRBD2 agrees at 11 bases. CDR1 and CDR2 (germline): LGHDT, YNNKEL (reference sequence). This CDR3 region has 15 residues. V gave up 2 bases and J gave up 2 bases; unmatched junction bases: 1. The CDR3 loop reads CASSQRLAGQETQYF. The DNA for the CDR3 is TGTGCCAGCAGCCAAAGACTAGCGGGACAAGAGACCCAGTACTTC.

This clone was recorded once. This rearrangement joins TRBV19 to TRBJ2-1; 12 bases are shared with TRBD1. This CDR3 spans 16 amino acids. Germline lookup yields CDR1 LNHDA and CDR2 SQIVND (reference sequence). The V segment lost 5 bases and the J segment 7 bases; nucleotides outside the gene matches: 9. The CDR3 reads CASSPGTGGSVNEQFF. Here the CDR3 DNA reads TGTGCCAGTAGTCCCGGGACAGGGGGCTCGGTGAATGAGCAGTTCTTC.

This clone was picked up a small number of times. V is TRBV7-9 and J is TRBJ2-7; D is unresolved. The CDR3 runs 12 residues. Germline V CDR1 and CDR2: SEHNR, FQNEAQ (reference sequence). V gave up 5 bases and J gave up 2 bases, with 7 bases separating them. The CDR3 reads CASSPRAYEQYF. The CDR3 DNA sequence: TGTGCCAGCAGCCCCCGGGCCTACGAGCAGTACTTC.

The J gene is TRBJ2-1, the V gene TRBV19; 11 positions agree with TRBD2. The J segment lost 4 bases and the V segment lost 2 bases, leaving 10 bases of the junction unmatched. The CDR3 has 18 residues. CDR1 is LNHDA and CDR2 is SQIVND in the germline V gene (reference sequence). CDR3 sequence reads: CASSISASGRSLYNEQFF. The CDR3 DNA is TGTGCCAGTAGTATAAGCGCTAGCGGGAGGTCGTTGTACAATGAGCAGTTCTTC.

The rearrangement links TRBV15 to TRBJ2-2; D is uncertain. The CDR3 spans 13 residues. Trimming stripped 5 bases from V and 6 bases from J, with 10 bases between. Germline values: CDR1 LNHNV, CDR2 YYDKDF (reference sequence). The CDR3 sequence is CATSEAKAGELFF. The DNA for the CDR3 is TGTGCCACCAGCGAGGCAAAGGCCGGGGAGCTGTTTTTT.

The gene calls are TRBV21-1 and TRBJ2-2; the table names TRBD2, a call not compared with the DNA. TRBV21-1 counts as a pseudogene. There are 13 residues in the CDR3. The chain's CDR3 is CASSKRIPGELFF. Written as DNA, the CDR3 is TGTGCCAGCAGCAAGCGTATCCCCGGGGAGCTGTTTTTT.

V is TRBV5-1 and J is TRBJ1-2, with D possibly TRBD1 on 6 matching bases. CDR3 length equals 15 residues. The V gene lost 0 bases and the J gene lost 4 bases, with 13 bases spanning the gap. Germline CDR1 is SGHRS and CDR2 is YFSETQ. CDR3 in DNA: TGCGCCAGCAGCTTGGATCTCTTGGACAGCTATGGCTACACCTTC. Protein: CASSLDLLDSYGYTF.

The chain employs TRBV6-6 and TRBJ2-5; no firm D call. The V gene's germline CDR1 is MNHNY and CDR2 SVGAGI (reference sequence). Trimming stripped 2 bases from V and 2 bases from J, with 6 bases between. This CDR3 comprises 13 residues. The CDR3 nucleotides are TGTGCCAGCAGTTACGTGTCTCAAGAGACCCAGTACTTC. Amino acid sequence: CASSYVSQETQYF.

Comments on this clone: The junction does not match germline at one end; this may be a read error. The chain links TRBV6-1 to TRBJ2-7, with D perhaps assigned TRBD1 or TRBD2 (5 bases each). Germline assignment: CDR1 MNHNS and CDR2 SASEGT. The CDR3 is 14 residues long. DNA for the CDR3: TGTGCCAGCAGCGAAGCAGGGAGATCCTACGAGCAGTACTTC. This translates into CASSEAGRSYEQYF.

This clone has a single count. V is TRBV7-7 and J is TRBJ2-3; 7 bases map to TRBD2. Germline assignment: CDR1 SSHAT and CDR2 FNYEAQ (reference sequence). The CDR3 loop spans 15 amino acids. J lost 3 bases, V lost 5 bases, and 8 bases had no gene match. In DNA form, the CDR3 reads TGTGCCAGCAGCCTGAATAGCGGGTCGACAGATACGCAGTATTTT. The encoded protein is CASSLNSGSTDTQYF.

CDR3 protein: CASSSGLAGAGYF. DNA of the CDR3: TGTGCCAGCAGCTCGGGACTAGCGGGGGCAGGGTACTTC. The chain carries TRBV3-1 (or the pseudogene TRBV3-2) and TRBJ2-4; 14 positions agree with TRBD2. V lost 5 bases and J lost 15; bases outside the gene matches: 6. The germline V gene has CDR1 LGHDT and CDR2 YNNKEL (reference sequence). The CDR3 runs 13 residues.

The rearrangement uses TRBV19 and TRBJ2-3; 10 bases align to TRBD1. CDR3 length: 14 residues. J gave up 6 bases and V 7 bases, and 7 bases lay outside the gene matches. Germline CDR1 LNHDA, CDR2 SQIVND (reference sequence). CDR3: CASTTRQGADTQYF. In DNA, the CDR3 is TGTGCCAGTACCACAAGACAGGGGGCGGATACGCAGTATTTT. The full variable domain, rest sourced from reference TRBV19 and TRBJ2-3, is DGGITQSPKYLFRKEGQNVTLSCEQNLNHDAMYWYRQDPGQGLRLIYYSQIVNDFQKGDIAEGYSVSREKKESFPLTVTSAQKNPTAFYLCASTTRQGADTQYFGPGTRLTVL.

The gene calls are TRBV2 and TRBJ1-1; the match to TRBD1 covers 7 bases. Germline values: CDR1 SNHLY, CDR2 FYNNEI. V lost 7 bases to trimming and J lost 2 bases; unmatched junction nucleotides: 7. The CDR3 totals 14 residues. CDR3 bases: TGTGCCAGCACCGTGGGGACAGTCAACACTGAAGCTTTCTTT. This gives the protein CASTVGTVNTEAFF.

The chain couples TRBV28 to TRBJ1-5; the D gene is possibly TRBD1 (6 bases). CDR1 is MDHEN and CDR2 is SYDVKM in the germline V gene. Trimming stripped 3 bases from V and 3 bases from J, with 9 bases between. The CDR3 has 14 residues. The CDR3 loop reads CASSFGGHNQPQHF. DNA of the CDR3: TGTGCCAGCAGTTTTGGGGGACACAATCAGCCCCAGCATTTT.

This clone appeared a single time. The chain combines TRBV27 with TRBJ2-5; 14 bases agree with TRBD2. Trimming cost V 3 bases and J 5 bases; bases outside gene matches: 8. Looked up from germline, CDR1 is MNHEY and CDR2 is SMNVEV (reference sequence). This CDR3 has 17 residues. The CDR3 reads CASSFLTSGGAKETQYF. CDR3 in DNA: TGTGCCAGCAGTTTCTTGACTAGCGGGGGGGCCAAGGAGACCCAGTACTTC.

In nucleotides, the CDR3 is TGTGCCAGCAGCCGCGACAGGGGGCGCACAGATACGCAGTATTTT. Its translation is CASSRDRGRTDTQYF. The chain has TRBV7-9 and TRBJ2-3; TRBD1 matches 10 bases. CDR1 is SEHNR and CDR2 is FQNEAQ in the germline V gene (reference sequence). The V segment lost 5 bases and the J segment 1 base; nucleotides outside the gene matches: 3. This CDR3 region has 15 residues.

This clone was picked up one time. V is TRBV10-1 and J is TRBJ1-1; D may be TRBD1 (6 bases). V lost 6 bases and J lost 3, with 20 bases in between. The CDR3 covers 16 residues. The germline V gene encodes CDR1 WNHNN and CDR2 SYGVQD (reference sequence). The CDR3 region is CASSTGTQPIDTEAFF. In nucleotides, the CDR3 is TGCGCCAGCAGCACAGGGACCCAACCCATCGACACTGAAGCTTTCTTT.

The gene calls are TRBV5-6 and TRBJ2-5; 7 nucleotides align to TRBD1. This CDR3 has 13 residues. V trimming: 4 bases; J trimming: 4 bases; junction bases outside the gene matches: 4. Looked up from germline, CDR1 is SGHDT and CDR2 is YYEEEE. The CDR3 sequence is CASSPPGGETQYF. CDR3 DNA: TGTGCCAGCAGCCCACCAGGGGGAGAGACCCAGTACTTC.

The chain is built from TRBV6-5 and TRBJ2-7; a weak D match, TRBD1 (5 bases). CDR3 length equals 15 residues. Trimming cost V 6 bases and J 6 bases, with 21 bases left between them. The V gene's germline CDR1 is MNHEY and CDR2 SVGAGI. The CDR3 is CASSVSPDPRGEQYF. Written as DNA, the CDR3 is TGTGCCAGCAGCGTATCCCCTGACCCTAGGGGCGAGCAGTACTTC.